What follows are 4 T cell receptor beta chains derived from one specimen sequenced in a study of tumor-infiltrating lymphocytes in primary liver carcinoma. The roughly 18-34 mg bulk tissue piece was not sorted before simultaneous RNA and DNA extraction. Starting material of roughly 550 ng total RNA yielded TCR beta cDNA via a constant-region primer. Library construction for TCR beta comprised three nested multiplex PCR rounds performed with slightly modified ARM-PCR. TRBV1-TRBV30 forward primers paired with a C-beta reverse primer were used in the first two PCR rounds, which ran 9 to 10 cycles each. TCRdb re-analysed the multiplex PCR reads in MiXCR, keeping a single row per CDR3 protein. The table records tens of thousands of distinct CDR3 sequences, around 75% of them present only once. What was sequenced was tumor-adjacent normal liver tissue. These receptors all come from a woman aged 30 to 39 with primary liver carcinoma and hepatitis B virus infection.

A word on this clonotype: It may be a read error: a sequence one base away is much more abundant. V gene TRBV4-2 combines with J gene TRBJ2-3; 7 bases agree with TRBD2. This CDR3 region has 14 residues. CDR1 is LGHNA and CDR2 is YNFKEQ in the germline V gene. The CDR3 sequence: CASSQRELTETQYF. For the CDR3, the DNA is TGTGCCAGCAGCCAGCGGGAGTTGACAGAAACGCAGTATTTT.

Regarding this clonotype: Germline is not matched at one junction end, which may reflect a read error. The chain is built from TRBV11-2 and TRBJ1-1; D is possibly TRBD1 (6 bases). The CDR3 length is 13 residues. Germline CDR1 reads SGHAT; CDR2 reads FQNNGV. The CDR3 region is CASSLSGDTDALF. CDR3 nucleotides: TGTGCCAGCAGCTTATCGGGGGACACTGATGCTCTCTTT.

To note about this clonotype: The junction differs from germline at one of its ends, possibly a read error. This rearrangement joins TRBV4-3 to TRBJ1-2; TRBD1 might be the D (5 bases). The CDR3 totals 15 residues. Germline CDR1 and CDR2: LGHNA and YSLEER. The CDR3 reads CANSQERAGFSGYTF. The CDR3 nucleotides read TGCGCCAACAGCCAAGAGAGGGCAGGGTTCAGCGGCTACACCTTC.

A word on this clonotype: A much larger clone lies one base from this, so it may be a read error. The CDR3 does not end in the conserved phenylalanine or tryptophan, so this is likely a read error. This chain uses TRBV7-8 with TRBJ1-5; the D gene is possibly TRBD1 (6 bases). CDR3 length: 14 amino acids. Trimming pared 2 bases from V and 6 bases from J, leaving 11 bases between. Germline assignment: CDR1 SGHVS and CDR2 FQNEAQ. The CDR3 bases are TGTGCCAGCAGCTTATCACAGGGCACTCAGCCCCAGCATTAT. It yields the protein CASSLSQGTQPQHY.